This T cell receptor beta chain was captured in a study of graft-versus-host responses after intestinal transplantation. Across the whole study: Among the recipients, transplants were multivisceral, liver-intestinal, or isolated intestinal. For approximately three years after anti-thymocyte globulin induction, all recipients took tacrolimus and steroids. Findings and limits, study-wide: Analysis identified GvH clones in recipient marrow, with some appearing first in ileum or blood.

In regard to this clone: Antigen specificity is unknown.

Graft tissue was processed to release intraepithelial and lamina propria lymphocytes. The method was immunoSEQ multiplex PCR; TCRdb's version includes in-frame clones alone and lacks a portion of them. The sample has 60,000 to 75,000 clones, 89% seen once; the top ten hold roughly 1.7%. The length of the CDR3 is 16 residues. CDR1 and CDR2 (germline): PRHDT, FYEKMQ (reference sequence). V trimming: 4 bases; J trimming: 0 bases; junction bases outside the gene matches: 3. The source was ileum tissue, collected less than 400 days after transplant. V and J are TRBV13 and TRBJ2-7; 13 positions agree with TRBD2. This TCR was recovered from a human patient who received an intestinal transplant, so some T cells may come from the graft donor. For the CDR3, the DNA is TGTGCCAGCAGCTCCGGACTAGCGGGGGTCTCCTACGAGCAGTACTTC. Protein product: CASSSGLAGVSYEQYF.